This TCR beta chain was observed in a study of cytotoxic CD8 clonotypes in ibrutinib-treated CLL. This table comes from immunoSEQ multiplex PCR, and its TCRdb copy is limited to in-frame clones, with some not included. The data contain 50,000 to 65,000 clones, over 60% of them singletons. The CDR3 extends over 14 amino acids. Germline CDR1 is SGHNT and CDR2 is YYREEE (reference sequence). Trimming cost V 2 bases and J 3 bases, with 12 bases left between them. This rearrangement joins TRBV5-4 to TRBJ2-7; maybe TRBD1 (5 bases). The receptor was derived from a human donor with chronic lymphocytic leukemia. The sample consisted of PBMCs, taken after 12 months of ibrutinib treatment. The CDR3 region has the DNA TGTGCCAGCAGCTTATGGGGCAGGGACTACGAGCAGTACTTC. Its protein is CASSLWGRDYEQYF.